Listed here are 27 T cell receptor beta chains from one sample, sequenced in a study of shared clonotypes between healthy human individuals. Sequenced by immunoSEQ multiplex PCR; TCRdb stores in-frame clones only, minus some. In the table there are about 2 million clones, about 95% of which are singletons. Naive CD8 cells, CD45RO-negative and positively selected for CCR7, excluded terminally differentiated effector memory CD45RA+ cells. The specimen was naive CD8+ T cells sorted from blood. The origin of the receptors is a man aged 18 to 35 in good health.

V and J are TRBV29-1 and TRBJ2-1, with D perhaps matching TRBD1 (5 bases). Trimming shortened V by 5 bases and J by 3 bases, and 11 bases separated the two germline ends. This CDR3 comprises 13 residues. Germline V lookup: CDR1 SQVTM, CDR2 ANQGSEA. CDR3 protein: CSVSTDNYNEQFF. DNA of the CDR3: TGCAGCGTTTCGACAGACAACTACAATGAGCAGTTCTTC.

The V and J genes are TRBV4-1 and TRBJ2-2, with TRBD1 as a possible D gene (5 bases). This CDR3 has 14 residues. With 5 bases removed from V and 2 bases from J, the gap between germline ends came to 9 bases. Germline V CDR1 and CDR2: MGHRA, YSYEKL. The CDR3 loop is CASSWTPNTGELFF. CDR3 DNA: TGCGCCAGCAGCTGGACACCCAACACCGGGGAGCTGTTTTTT.

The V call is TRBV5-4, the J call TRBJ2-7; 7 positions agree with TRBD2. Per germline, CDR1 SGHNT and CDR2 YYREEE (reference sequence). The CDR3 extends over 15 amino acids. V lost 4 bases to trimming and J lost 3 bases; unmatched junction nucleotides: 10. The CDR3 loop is CASSRGSGLHYEQYF. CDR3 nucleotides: TGTGCCAGCAGCCGCGGATCGGGACTACACTACGAGCAGTACTTC.

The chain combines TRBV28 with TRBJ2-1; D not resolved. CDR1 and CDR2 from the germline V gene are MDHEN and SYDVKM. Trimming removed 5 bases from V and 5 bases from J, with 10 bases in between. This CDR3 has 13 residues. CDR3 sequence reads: CASSLYQNNEQFF. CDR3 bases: TGTGCCAGCAGTCTCTACCAGAACAATGAGCAGTTCTTC.

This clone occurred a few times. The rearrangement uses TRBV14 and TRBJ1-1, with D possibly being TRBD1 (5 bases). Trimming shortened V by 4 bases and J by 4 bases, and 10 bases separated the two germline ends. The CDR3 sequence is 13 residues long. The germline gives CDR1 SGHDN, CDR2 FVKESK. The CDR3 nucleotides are TGTGCCAGCAGCCGCCTCGGGGGCACTGAAGCTTTCTTT. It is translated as CASSRLGGTEAFF. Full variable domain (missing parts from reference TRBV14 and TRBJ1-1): EAGVTQFPSHSVIEKGQTVTLRCDPISGHDNLYWYRRVMGKEIKFLLHFVKESKQDESGMPNNRFLAERTGGTYSTLKVQPAELEDSGVYFCASSRLGGTEAFFGQGTRLTVV.

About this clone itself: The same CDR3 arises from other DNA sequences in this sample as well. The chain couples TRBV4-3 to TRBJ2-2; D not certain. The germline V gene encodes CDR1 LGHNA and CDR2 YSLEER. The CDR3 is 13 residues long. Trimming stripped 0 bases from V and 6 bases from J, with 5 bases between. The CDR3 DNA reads TGCGCCAGCAGCCAAGATACCCCCGGGGAGCTGTTTTTT. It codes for CASSQDTPGELFF.

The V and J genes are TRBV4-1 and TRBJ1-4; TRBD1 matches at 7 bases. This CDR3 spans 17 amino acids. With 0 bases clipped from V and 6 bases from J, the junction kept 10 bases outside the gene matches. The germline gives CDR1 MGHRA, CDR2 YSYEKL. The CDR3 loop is CASSQDRPGTEDEKLFF. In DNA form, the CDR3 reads TGCGCCAGCAGCCAAGATAGGCCCGGGACAGAGGATGAAAAACTGTTTTTT.

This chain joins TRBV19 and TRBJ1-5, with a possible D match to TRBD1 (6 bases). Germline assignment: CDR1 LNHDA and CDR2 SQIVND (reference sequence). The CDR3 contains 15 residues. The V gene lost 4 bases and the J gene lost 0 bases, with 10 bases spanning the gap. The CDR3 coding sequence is TGTGCCAGTAGTAAACAGGGTCTTAGCAATCAGCCCCAGCATTTT. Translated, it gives CASSKQGLSNQPQHF.

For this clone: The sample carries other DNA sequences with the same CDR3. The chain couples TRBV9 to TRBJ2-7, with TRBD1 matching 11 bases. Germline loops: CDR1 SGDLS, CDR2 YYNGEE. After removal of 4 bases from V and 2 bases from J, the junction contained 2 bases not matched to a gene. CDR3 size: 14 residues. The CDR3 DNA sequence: TGTGCCAGCAGCCTGGGACAGGGGGCCTACGAGCAGTACTTC. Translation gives CASSLGQGAYEQYF.

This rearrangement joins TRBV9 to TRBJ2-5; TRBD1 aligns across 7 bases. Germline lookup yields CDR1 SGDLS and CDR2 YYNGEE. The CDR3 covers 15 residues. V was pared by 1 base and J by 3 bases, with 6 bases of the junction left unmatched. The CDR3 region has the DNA TGTGCCAGCAGCGTATCAGGGGGTGGGAAAGAGACCCAGTACTTC. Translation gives CASSVSGGGKETQYF. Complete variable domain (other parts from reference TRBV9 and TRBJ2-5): DSGVTQTPKHLITATGQRVTLRCSPRSGDLSVYWYQQSLDQGLQFLIQYYNGEERAKGNILERFSAQQFPDLHSELNLSSLELGDSALYFCASSVSGGGKETQYFGPGTRLLVL.

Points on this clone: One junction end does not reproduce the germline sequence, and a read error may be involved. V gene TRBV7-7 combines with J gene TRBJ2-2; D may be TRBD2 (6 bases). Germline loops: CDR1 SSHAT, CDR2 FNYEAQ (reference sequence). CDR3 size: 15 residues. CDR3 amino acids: CASSLGLSNTGELFF. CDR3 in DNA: TGTGCTAGCAGCTTGGGACTTTCGAACACCGGGGAGCTGTTTTTT.

This CDR3 reads CASSVVFAGELFF. In DNA form, the CDR3 reads TGTGCCAGCAGCGTAGTGTTTGCCGGGGAGCTGTTTTTT. The chain links TRBV9 to TRBJ2-2; D unresolved. The germline V gene has CDR1 SGDLS and CDR2 YYNGEE. The CDR3 length is 13 residues. Deletions cut 0 bases from V and 6 bases from J, with 6 bases between.

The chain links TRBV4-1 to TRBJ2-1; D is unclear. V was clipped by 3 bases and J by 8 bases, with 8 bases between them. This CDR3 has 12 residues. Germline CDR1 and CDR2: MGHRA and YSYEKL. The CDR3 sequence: CASSHGQHEQFF. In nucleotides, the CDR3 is TGCGCCAGCAGCCACGGCCAGCATGAGCAGTTCTTC.

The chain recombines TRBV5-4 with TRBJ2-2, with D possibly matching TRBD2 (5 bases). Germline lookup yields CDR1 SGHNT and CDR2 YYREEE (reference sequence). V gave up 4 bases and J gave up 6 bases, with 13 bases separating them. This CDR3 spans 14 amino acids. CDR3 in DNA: TGTGCCAGCAGCCCGGGTCCCGGGGCCGGGGAGCTGTTTTTT. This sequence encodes CASSPGPGAGELFF.

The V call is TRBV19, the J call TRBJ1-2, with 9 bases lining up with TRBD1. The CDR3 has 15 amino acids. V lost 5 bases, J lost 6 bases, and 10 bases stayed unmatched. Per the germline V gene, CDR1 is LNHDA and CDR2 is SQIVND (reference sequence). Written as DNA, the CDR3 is TGTGCCAGTAGTCCGGGACAGGGTGATTTGCATGGCTACACCTTC. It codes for CASSPGQGDLHGYTF.

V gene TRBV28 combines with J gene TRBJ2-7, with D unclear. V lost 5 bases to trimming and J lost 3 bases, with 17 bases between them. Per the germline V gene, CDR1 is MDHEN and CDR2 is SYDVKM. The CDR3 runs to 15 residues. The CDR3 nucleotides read TGTGCCAGCAGTCCTTCCCACCTCCCCCTCTACGAGCAGTACTTC. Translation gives CASSPSHLPLYEQYF.

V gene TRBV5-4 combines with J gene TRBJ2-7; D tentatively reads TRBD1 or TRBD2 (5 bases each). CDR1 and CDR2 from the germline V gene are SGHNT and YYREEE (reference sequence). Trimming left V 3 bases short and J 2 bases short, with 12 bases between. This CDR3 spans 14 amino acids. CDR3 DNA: TGTGCCAGCAGCTCCACCGGGGCCCCCTACGAGCAGTACTTC. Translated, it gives CASSSTGAPYEQYF.

The CDR3 sequence is CASSEGGIARMYF. CDR3 coding DNA: TGTGCCAGCAGTGAAGGGGGGATAGCGAGAATGTACTTC. The V and J genes are TRBV2 and TRBJ2-7, with D perhaps being TRBD1 or TRBD2 (5 bases each). V lost 1 base, J lost 12 bases, and 16 bases lay in between. CDR1 and CDR2 (germline): SNHLY, FYNNEI. The CDR3 covers 13 residues.

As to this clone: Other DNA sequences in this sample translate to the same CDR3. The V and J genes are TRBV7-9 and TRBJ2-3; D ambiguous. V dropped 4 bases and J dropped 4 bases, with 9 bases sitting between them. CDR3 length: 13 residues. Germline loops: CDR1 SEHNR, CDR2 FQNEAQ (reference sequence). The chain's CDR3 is CASSSPLADTQYF. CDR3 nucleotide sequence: TGTGCCAGCAGCTCTCCATTGGCAGATACGCAGTATTTT. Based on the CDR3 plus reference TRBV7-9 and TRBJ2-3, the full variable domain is DTGVSQNPRHKITKRGQNVTFRCDPISEHNRLYWYRQTLGQGPEFLTYFQNEAQLEKSRLLSDRFSAERPKGSFSTLEIQRTEQGDSAMYLCASSSPLADTQYFGPGTRLTVL.

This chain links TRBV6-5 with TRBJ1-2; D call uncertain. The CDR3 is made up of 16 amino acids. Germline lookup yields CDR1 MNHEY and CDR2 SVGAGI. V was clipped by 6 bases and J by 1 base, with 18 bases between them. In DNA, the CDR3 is TGTGCCAGCAGCTACATATGGGAAGGCGATAACTATGGCTACACCTTC. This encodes CASSYIWEGDNYGYTF.

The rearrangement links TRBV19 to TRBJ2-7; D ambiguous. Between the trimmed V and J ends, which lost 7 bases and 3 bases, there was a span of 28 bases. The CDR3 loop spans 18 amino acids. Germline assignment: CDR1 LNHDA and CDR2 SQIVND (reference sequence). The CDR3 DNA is TGTGCCAGTATGATACAGAAGACATTTTTTCTTTGGGTCTACGAGCAGTACTTC. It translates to CASMIQKTFFLWVYEQYF.

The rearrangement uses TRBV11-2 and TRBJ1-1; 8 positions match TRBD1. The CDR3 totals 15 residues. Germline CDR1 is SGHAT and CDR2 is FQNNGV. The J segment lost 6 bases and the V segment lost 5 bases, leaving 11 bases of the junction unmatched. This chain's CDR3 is CASSLGQGSLPEAFF. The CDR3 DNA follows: TGTGCCAGCAGCCTAGGACAGGGAAGTCTCCCTGAAGCTTTCTTT.

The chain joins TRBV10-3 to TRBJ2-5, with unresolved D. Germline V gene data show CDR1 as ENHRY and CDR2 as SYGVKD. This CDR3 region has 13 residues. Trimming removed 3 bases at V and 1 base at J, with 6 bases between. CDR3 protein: CAISDFVQETQYF. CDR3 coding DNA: TGTGCCATCAGTGACTTCGTCCAAGAGACCCAGTACTTC.

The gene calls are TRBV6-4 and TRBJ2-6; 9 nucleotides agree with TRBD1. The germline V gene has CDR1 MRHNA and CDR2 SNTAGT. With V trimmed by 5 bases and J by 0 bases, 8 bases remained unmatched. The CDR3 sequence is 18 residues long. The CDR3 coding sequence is TGTGCCAGCAGTTTACGGGACAGGGTCCCCTCTGGGGCCAACGTCCTGACTTTC. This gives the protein CASSLRDRVPSGANVLTF.

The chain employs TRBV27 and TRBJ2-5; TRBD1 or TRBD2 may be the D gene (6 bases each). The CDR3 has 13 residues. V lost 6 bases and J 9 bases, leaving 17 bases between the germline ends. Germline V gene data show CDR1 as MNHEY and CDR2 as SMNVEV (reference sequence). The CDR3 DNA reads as TGTGCCAGCAGGGGGGGCTCCTCCATGGCCCAGTACTTC. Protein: CASRGGSSMAQYF.

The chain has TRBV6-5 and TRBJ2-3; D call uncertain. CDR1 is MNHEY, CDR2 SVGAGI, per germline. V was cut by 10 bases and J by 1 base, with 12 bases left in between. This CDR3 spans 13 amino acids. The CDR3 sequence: CATTTMGTDTQYF. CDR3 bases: TGTGCCACCACCACGATGGGCACAGATACGCAGTATTTT.

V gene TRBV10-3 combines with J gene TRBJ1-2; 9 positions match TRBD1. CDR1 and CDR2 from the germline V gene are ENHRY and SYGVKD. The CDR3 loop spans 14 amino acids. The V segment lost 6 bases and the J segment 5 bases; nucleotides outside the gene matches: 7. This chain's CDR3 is CAIRLQGQGYGYTF. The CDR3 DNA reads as TGTGCCATCAGATTACAGGGACAGGGTTATGGCTACACCTTC.